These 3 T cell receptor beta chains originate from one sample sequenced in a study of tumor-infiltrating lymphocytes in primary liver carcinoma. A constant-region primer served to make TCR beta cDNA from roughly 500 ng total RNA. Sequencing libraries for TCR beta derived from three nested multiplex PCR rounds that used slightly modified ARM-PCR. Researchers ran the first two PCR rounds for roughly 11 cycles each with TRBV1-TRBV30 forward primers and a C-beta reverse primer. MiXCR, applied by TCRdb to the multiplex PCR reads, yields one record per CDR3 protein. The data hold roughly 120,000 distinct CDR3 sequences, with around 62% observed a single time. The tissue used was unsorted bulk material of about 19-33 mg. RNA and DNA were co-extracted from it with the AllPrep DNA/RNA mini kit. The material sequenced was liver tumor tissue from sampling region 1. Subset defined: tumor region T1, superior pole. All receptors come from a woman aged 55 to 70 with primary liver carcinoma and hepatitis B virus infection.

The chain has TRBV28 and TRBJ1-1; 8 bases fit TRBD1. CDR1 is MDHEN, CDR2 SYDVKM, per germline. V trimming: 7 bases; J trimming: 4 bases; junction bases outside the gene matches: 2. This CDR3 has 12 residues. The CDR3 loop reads CASKTGGTEAFF. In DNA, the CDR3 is TGTGCCAGCAAAACAGGGGGCACTGAAGCTTTCTTT.

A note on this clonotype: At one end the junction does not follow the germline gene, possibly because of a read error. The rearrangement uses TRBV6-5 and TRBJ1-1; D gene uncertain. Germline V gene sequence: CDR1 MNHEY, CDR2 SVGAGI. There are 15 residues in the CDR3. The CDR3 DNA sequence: TGTGCCAGCAGCTATAGACGCCCAGGAAACAGTGAAGCTTTCTTT. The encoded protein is CASSYRRPGNSEAFF.

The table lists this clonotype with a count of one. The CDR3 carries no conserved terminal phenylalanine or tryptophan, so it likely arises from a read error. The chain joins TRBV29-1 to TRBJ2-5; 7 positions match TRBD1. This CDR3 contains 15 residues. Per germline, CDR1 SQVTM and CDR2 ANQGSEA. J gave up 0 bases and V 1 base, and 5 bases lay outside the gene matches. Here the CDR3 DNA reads TGCAGCGTTGAAGGCTCAACAGGGGACCAAGAGACCCAGTACCTC. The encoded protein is CSVEGSTGDQETQYL.